The 11 T cell receptor beta chains in this list originate from one sample, sequenced in a study of response to subunit inactivated influenza vaccine. Each CDR3 protein is one row after TCRdb ran MiXCR on the RT-PCR reads. This table holds 650,000 to 700,000 distinct CDR3 sequences, approximately 15% found once. The material was PBMCs from blood, obtained less than 13 days after vaccination. These receptors all come from a man aged 45 to 65 who received an inactivated influenza vaccine.

This clonotype has a handful of counts. This chain joins TRBV5-1 and TRBJ1-3, with a tentative D call TRBD1 (6 bases). The germline V gene encodes CDR1 SGHRS and CDR2 YFSETQ. This CDR3 contains 15 residues. The V and J ends lost 1 base and 2 bases respectively, with 10 bases between them. DNA of the CDR3: TGCGCCAGCAGCTTGTCCGGACAGACTGGAAACACCATATATTTT. It codes for CASSLSGQTGNTIYF.

This chain links TRBV2 with TRBJ2-1; 13 bases align to TRBD2. The germline gives CDR1 SNHLY, CDR2 FYNNEI. V lost 8 bases to trimming and J lost 10 bases; unmatched junction nucleotides: 11. The CDR3 covers 15 residues. The CDR3 region has the DNA TGTGCCAGCGCTTTTGGGACTAGCGGGGCAAAGGAGCAGTTCTTC. As protein: CASAFGTSGAKEQFF. The full variable domain, its missing parts supplied by reference TRBV2 and TRBJ2-1, is EPEVTQTPSHQVTQMGQEVILRCVPISNHLYFYWYRQILGQKVEFLVSFYNNEISEKSEIFDDQFSVERPDGSNFTLKIRSTKLEDSAMYFCASAFGTSGAKEQFFGPGTRLTVL.

This clonotype has more than one count but fewer than ten. V gene TRBV4-2 combines with J gene TRBJ2-4, with D perhaps TRBD2 (7 bases). The V gene's germline CDR1 is LGHNA and CDR2 YNFKEQ. V lost 0 bases and J 8 bases, leaving 17 bases between the germline ends. The CDR3 loop spans 16 amino acids. The CDR3 nucleotides read TGTGCCAGCAGCCAAGAATGGAACAGGGCGGGAGACATTCAGTACTTC. Protein sequence: CASSQEWNRAGDIQYF.

In this sample, this clonotype turned up many times. V gene TRBV5-1 combines with J gene TRBJ1-3, with D perhaps TRBD1 (6 bases). This CDR3 is built from 16 residues. V was clipped by 0 bases and J by 7 bases, with 17 bases between them. Germline CDR1 reads SGHRS; CDR2 reads YFSETQ. The CDR3 nucleotides are TGCGCCAGCAGCTTGGAACTCAGCGGGACAAGTAACACCATATATTTT. Encoded protein: CASSLELSGTSNTIYF.

This clonotype has more than one count but fewer than ten. The chain employs TRBV6-1 and TRBJ2-3, with D perhaps TRBD1 (6 bases). Trimming stripped 7 bases from V and 1 base from J, with 18 bases between. Germline V lookup: CDR1 MNHNS, CDR2 SASEGT. This CDR3 is built from 16 residues. As DNA, the CDR3 is TGTGCCAGCACCCTGGGGGCCCGGGGACGCACAGATACGCAGTATTTT. It codes for CASTLGARGRTDTQYF.

The genes are TRBV6-4 and TRBJ2-3, with 7 bases fitting TRBD2. The germline CDR1 and CDR2 sequences are MRHNA and SNTAGT. The ends lost 6 bases at V and 2 bases at J; junction bases unmatched: 11. This CDR3 has 16 residues. CDR3 in DNA: TGTGCCAGCAGCCTATCCACTAGCGCCTCCACAGATACGCAGTATTTT. Its translation is CASSLSTSASTDTQYF.

The chain has TRBV9 and TRBJ2-5; a possible D gene is TRBD2 (5 bases). CDR3 length: 15 residues. The ends were cut back, 4 bases at V and 5 bases at J, with 18 bases in the middle. CDR1 and CDR2 from the germline V gene are SGDLS and YYNGEE. The CDR3 is CASSPYLSSGETQYF. CDR3 nucleotides: TGTGCCAGCAGCCCCTACCTCAGTTCGGGGGAGACCCAGTACTTC.

The CDR3 nucleotides are TGTGCCAGCAGTTGGGGACAGGGGGGTGTCACCGGGGAGCTGTTTTTT. This translates into CASSWGQGGVTGELFF. The chain couples TRBV6-5 to TRBJ2-2; 11 positions match TRBD1. CDR3 size: 16 residues. J gave up 4 bases and V 4 bases, and 5 bases lay outside the gene matches. The germline CDR1 and CDR2 sequences are MNHEY and SVGAGI.

A few counts support this clonotype. This CDR3 reads CAISEIAGGYEQYF. The DNA of the CDR3 is TGTGCCATCAGTGAGATTGCAGGGGGCTACGAGCAGTACTTC. The rearrangement joins TRBV10-3 to TRBJ2-7, with 7 bases aligning to TRBD1. From germline, CDR1 is ENHRY and CDR2 SYGVKD. This CDR3 comprises 14 residues. The J segment lost 3 bases and the V segment lost 2 bases, leaving 4 bases of the junction unmatched.

The genes are TRBV27 and TRBJ2-7, with 7 bases matching TRBD1. The germline CDR1 and CDR2 sequences are MNHEY and SMNVEV (reference sequence). The CDR3 totals 13 residues. V shed 0 bases, J shed 6 bases, and the junction held 2 bases outside the gene matches. This chain's CDR3 is CASSLSGQFEQYF. The CDR3 region has the DNA TGTGCCAGCAGTTTATCGGGACAGTTCGAGCAGTACTTC.

This clonotype showed up just a few times. The rearrangement links TRBV29-1 to TRBJ1-2; D is ambiguous. The V gene's germline CDR1 is SQVTM and CDR2 ANQGSEA. The CDR3 is made up of 12 amino acids. With 4 bases removed from V and 7 bases from J, the gap between germline ends came to 13 bases. The CDR3 sequence: CSVGDDRAGYTF. CDR3 in DNA: TGCAGCGTTGGAGACGATAGGGCTGGCTACACCTTC.